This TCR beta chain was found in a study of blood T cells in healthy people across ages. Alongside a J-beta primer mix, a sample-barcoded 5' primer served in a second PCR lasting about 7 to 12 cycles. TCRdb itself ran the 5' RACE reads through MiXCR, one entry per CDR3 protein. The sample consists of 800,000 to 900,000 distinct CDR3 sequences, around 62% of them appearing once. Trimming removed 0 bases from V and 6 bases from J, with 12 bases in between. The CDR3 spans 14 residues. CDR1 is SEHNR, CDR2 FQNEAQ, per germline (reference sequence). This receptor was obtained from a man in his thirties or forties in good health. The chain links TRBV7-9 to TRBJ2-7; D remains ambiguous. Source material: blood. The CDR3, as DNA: TGTGCCAGCAGCTTAGCGGAATCCTGGGGCGAGCAGTACTTC. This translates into CASSLAESWGEQYF.